This T cell receptor (beta chain) was captured by sequencing in a study of blood T cells in healthy people across ages. The CDR3 spans 15 residues. V lost 3 bases, J lost 4 bases, and 16 bases lay in between. CDR1 MGHRA and CDR2 YSYEKL come from the germline V gene. Alongside a J-beta primer mix, a sample-barcoded 5' primer served in a second PCR lasting about 6 to 11 cycles. TCRdb independently ran MiXCR on the 5' RACE reads; one entry per CDR3 protein. The sample holds roughly 1,500,000 distinct CDR3 sequences; 30% to 35% are singletons and the top ten take approximately 10%. The TCR originated in a woman younger than 45 in good health. The gene calls are TRBV4-1 and TRBJ2-7, with D perhaps matching TRBD1 or TRBD2 (5 bases each). Sequencing was performed on blood. The CDR3 DNA reads as TGCGCCAGCAGCCATCGAGGGGCCCTCGGTTACGAGCAGTACTTC. It yields the protein CASSHRGALGYEQYF.